These 22 T cell receptor beta chains share one sample of origin, sequenced in a study of post-analysis software for immune sequencing data. Overall study results and limits: Higher frequency in patients than in controls was seen for about five TRBV segments, with TRBV5-6, TRBV5-1 and TRBV20-1 among them.

Unique-molecular-identifier-tagged TCR beta cDNA libraries were used. TCRdb re-derived calls from the PCR reads in MiXCR, one entry per CDR3 protein. The top ten hold about 11% of the sample, which has around 700,000 distinct CDR3 sequences, 59% seen once. No antigen has been assigned to these receptors. Material: blood. The origin of the receptors is a girl aged 2 to 9 with multiple sclerosis.

The V call is TRBV6-5, the J call TRBJ2-5, with TRBD1 as a possible D gene (5 bases). The CDR3 contains 13 residues. The ends were cut back, 8 bases at V and 2 bases at J, with 12 bases in the middle. In germline, CDR1 is MNHEY, CDR2 SVGAGI. CDR3 DNA sequence: TGTGCCAGCCGGCGGCAGGGACAAGAGACCCAGTACTTC. Translating gives CASRRQGQETQYF.

This clonotype appeared a few times. The chain is built from TRBV10-3 and TRBJ2-1; TRBD2 agrees at 8 bases. This CDR3 has 17 amino acids. Germline V gene lookup returns CDR1 ENHRY and CDR2 SYGVKD. Germline trimming cut 10 bases from V and 0 bases from J; bases unmatched to any gene: 14. The CDR3 region has the DNA TGTGCCACCGAGGGAACTAGCGGAGGGAGCTCCTACAATGAGCAGTTCTTC. Its protein is CATEGTSGGSSYNEQFF.

The rearrangement links TRBV5-1 to TRBJ2-5; 10 nucleotides align to TRBD2. TRBJ2-7 matches the DNA end more closely, so the J call is doubtful. The CDR3 consists of 15 residues. Germline V gene sequence: CDR1 SGHRS, CDR2 YFSETQ. CDR3 DNA sequence: TGCGCCAGCAGACCTAGCGGGAGAACGACCTACGAGCAGTACTTC. This encodes CASRPSGRTTYEQYF.

The chain joins TRBV12-3 or TRBV12-4 to TRBJ2-7; possibly TRBD1 or TRBD2 for D (5 bases each). This CDR3 spans 15 amino acids. The V end lost 4 bases, the J end lost 3 bases, and 16 bases lay between the germline ends. CDR3 sequence reads: CASSSRGQGRYEQYF. Here the CDR3 DNA reads TGTGCCAGCAGTTCCCGTGGGCAGGGACGCTACGAGCAGTACTTC.

The rearrangement uses TRBV11-2 and TRBJ1-2, with unresolved D. Trimming stripped 2 bases from V and 6 bases from J, with 16 bases between. The germline V gene has CDR1 SGHAT and CDR2 FQNNGV. The CDR3 is made up of 15 amino acids. The CDR3 coding sequence is TGTGCCAGCAGCTTATATCTAGGGATTTTGGATGGCTACACCTTC. Amino acid sequence: CASSLYLGILDGYTF.

This sequence joins TRBV5-5 and TRBJ2-3, with TRBD1 matching over 7 bases. The CDR3 has 12 residues. Germline-derived CDR1 and CDR2 are SGHKS and YYEKEE (reference sequence). The ends lost 4 bases at V and 9 bases at J; junction bases unmatched: 5. The CDR3 spells CASSADRSTQYF. CDR3 nucleotide sequence: TGTGCCAGCAGCGCGGACAGGTCAACGCAGTATTTT.

This chain links TRBV5-1 with TRBJ2-1; D gene ambiguous. The CDR3 is made up of 17 amino acids. Germline loops: CDR1 SGHRS, CDR2 YFSETQ. Trimming took 7 bases from V and 0 from J, leaving 20 bases between them. The chain's CDR3 is CASGVIAAIGSYNEQFF. The CDR3 DNA sequence: TGCGCCAGCGGGGTAATAGCCGCTATTGGCTCCTACAATGAGCAGTTCTTC.

To note about this clonotype: No DNA is shown, since the ends of the CDR3 on it are uncertain; the CDR3 is the one TCRdb lists. This rearrangement joins TRBV7-6 to TRBJ2-7; TRBD1 was called by the table and not checked on the DNA. Germline assignment: CDR1 SGHVS and CDR2 FNYEAQ. Inclusive of both ends, the CDR3 amounts to 15 amino acids. The CDR3 reads CASSVGQGSYNEQDF.

This clonotype appeared a single time. The chain has TRBV27 and TRBJ2-4; D is uncertain. With 2 bases removed from V and 9 bases from J, the gap between germline ends came to 5 bases. The germline gives CDR1 MNHEY, CDR2 SMNVEV (reference sequence). This CDR3 comprises 11 residues. CDR3 sequence reads: CASSLGSIQYF. CDR3 sequence (DNA): TGTGCCAGCAGTTTAGGGTCCATTCAGTACTTC.

The chain uses TRBV7-2 and TRBJ2-1; D not resolved. This CDR3 contains 14 residues. The germline V gene has CDR1 SGHTA and CDR2 FQGNSA. With 3 bases removed from V and 10 bases from J, the gap between germline ends came to 16 bases. The CDR3 bases are TGTGCCAGCAGCTTCACACAGTTGGGTGTCGAGCAGTTCTTC. It codes for CASSFTQLGVEQFF. The entire variable domain, with the rest obtained from reference TRBV7-2 and TRBJ2-1, is as follows: GAGVSQSPSNKVTEKGKDVELRCDPISGHTALYWYRQSLGQGLEFLIYFQGNSAPDKSGLPSDRFSAERTGGSVSTLTIQRTQQEDSAVYLCASSFTQLGVEQFFGPGTRLTVL.

Here the CDR3 DNA reads TGCGCCAGCAGCCCGGTAGCGTCGGGGGCTCCAGGCAATGAGCAGTTCTTC. Encoded protein: CASSPVASGAPGNEQFF. The chain carries TRBV5-1 and TRBJ2-1; the D gene could be TRBD1 or TRBD2 (6 bases each). The germline V and J ends were trimmed by 4 bases and 6 bases, with 23 bases remaining between them. CDR1 and CDR2 (germline): SGHRS, YFSETQ. The CDR3 covers 17 residues.

The CDR3 DNA reads TGTGCCATCAGTGGGGAGGGGAATCAGCCCCAGCATTTT. This sequence encodes CAISGEGNQPQHF. The chain links TRBV10-3 to TRBJ1-5, with a possible D match to TRBD1 (5 bases). V was shortened by 4 bases and J by 4 bases, with 8 bases between the two germline ends. The V gene's germline CDR1 is ENHRY and CDR2 SYGVKD. The CDR3 covers 13 residues.

The table lists this clonotype with a few counts. The V and J genes are TRBV20-1 and TRBJ2-3; no clear D. With 5 bases removed from V and 1 base from J, the gap between germline ends came to 13 bases. CDR1 and CDR2 from the germline V gene are DFQATT and SNEGSKA (reference sequence). CDR3 length: 14 residues. This CDR3 is CSASPNLRTDTQYF. The CDR3 nucleotides are TGCAGTGCTTCACCAAACCTCCGCACAGATACGCAGTATTTT.

The chain links TRBV10-3 to TRBJ2-2; D uncertain. The CDR3 runs 17 residues. Germline-derived CDR1 and CDR2 are ENHRY and SYGVKD. V was trimmed by 6 bases and J by 5 bases, leaving 22 bases between them. The CDR3 bases are TGTGCCATCAGGGAACGGGCACCCACGATCCGGACCGGGGAGCTGTTTTTT. Its translation is CAIRERAPTIRTGELFF.

The V call is TRBV5-1, the J call TRBJ2-1; 11 bases match TRBD1. From germline, CDR1 is SGHRS and CDR2 YFSETQ. The V and J ends lost 4 bases and 7 bases, in that order; junction bases with no gene match: 4. There are 14 residues in the CDR3. In nucleotides, the CDR3 is TGCGCCAGCAGCCAGGGACAGGGGGGGAATGAGCAGTTCTTC. The encoded protein is CASSQGQGGNEQFF. The entire variable domain, with the rest obtained from reference TRBV5-1 and TRBJ2-1, is as follows: KAGVTQTPRYLIKTRGQQVTLSCSPISGHRSVSWYQQTPGQGLQFLFEYFSETQRNKGNFPGRFSGRQFSNSRSEMNVSTLELGDSALYLCASSQGQGGNEQFFGPGTRLTVL.

The chain recombines TRBV20-1 with TRBJ2-7; D is uncertain. Trimming removed 7 bases from V and 2 bases from J, with 12 bases in between. This CDR3 is 12 amino acids long. Germline V gene lookup returns CDR1 DFQATT and CDR2 SNEGSKA (reference sequence). CDR3 in amino acids: CSGAADPYEQYF. CDR3 bases: TGCAGTGGCGCGGCAGATCCCTACGAGCAGTACTTC.

This clonotype was counted a few times. Its ends do not fully match the called genes, so a read error is possible. The chain recombines TRBV4-2 with TRBJ2-1; TRBD2 matches 8 bases. Germline V gene sequence: CDR1 LGHNA, CDR2 YNFKEQ. This CDR3 region has 17 residues. The CDR3 here is CASSQEVRTSSHNEQFF. CDR3 bases: TGTGCCAGCAGCCAAGAAGTGAGGACTAGCTCCCACAATGAGCAGTTCTTC.

This rearrangement joins TRBV15 to TRBJ2-1; 10 nucleotides align to TRBD2. CDR1 is LNHNV, CDR2 YYDKDF, per germline (reference sequence). There are 17 residues in the CDR3. The J segment lost 4 bases and the V segment lost 0 bases, leaving 6 bases of the junction unmatched. The CDR3, as DNA: TGTGCCACCAGCAGAGATGATCATAGCGGGGGGTACAATGAGCAGTTCTTC. Translation gives CATSRDDHSGGYNEQFF.

In its sample, this clonotype was seen a few times. The chain carries TRBV20-1 and TRBJ2-7, with D perhaps matching TRBD1 (6 bases). The germline V and J ends were trimmed by 1 base and 0 bases, with 10 bases remaining between them. CDR1 DFQATT and CDR2 SNEGSKA come from the germline V gene (reference sequence). This CDR3 has 14 residues. The CDR3: CSARARDNSYEQYF. CDR3 in DNA: TGCAGTGCTAGAGCCCGGGACAACTCCTACGAGCAGTACTTC.

The chain carries TRBV6-6 and TRBJ2-3; tentative D call: TRBD2 (7 bases). CDR1 and CDR2 (germline): MNHNY, SVGAGI (reference sequence). This CDR3 contains 14 residues. V lost 8 bases to trimming and J lost 4 bases, with 16 bases between them. The CDR3 region has the DNA TGTGCCAGCGGGGGGGCGATTCTCGCAGATACGCAGTATTTT. This encodes CASGGAILADTQYF.

The V gene is TRBV4-2, the J gene TRBJ2-5, with 10 bases identical to TRBD2. The DNA end is more similar to TRBJ2-7, so the J call may be wrong. The CDR3 runs to 16 residues. Germline V lookup: CDR1 LGHNA, CDR2 YNFKEQ. The CDR3 sequence is CASSQDKPSGSSEQYF. DNA of the CDR3: TGTGCCAGCAGCCAAGATAAGCCTAGCGGGAGCTCCGAGCAGTACTTC.

The chain has TRBV28 and TRBJ1-5; D not resolved. CDR3 length: 13 residues. Germline V gene lookup returns CDR1 MDHEN and CDR2 SYDVKM. The V end was cut by 10 bases, the J end by 0 bases, with 10 bases between. CDR3 in amino acids: CATHLGSNQPQHF. CDR3 nucleotides: TGTGCCACCCACCTGGGTAGCAATCAGCCCCAGCATTTT.